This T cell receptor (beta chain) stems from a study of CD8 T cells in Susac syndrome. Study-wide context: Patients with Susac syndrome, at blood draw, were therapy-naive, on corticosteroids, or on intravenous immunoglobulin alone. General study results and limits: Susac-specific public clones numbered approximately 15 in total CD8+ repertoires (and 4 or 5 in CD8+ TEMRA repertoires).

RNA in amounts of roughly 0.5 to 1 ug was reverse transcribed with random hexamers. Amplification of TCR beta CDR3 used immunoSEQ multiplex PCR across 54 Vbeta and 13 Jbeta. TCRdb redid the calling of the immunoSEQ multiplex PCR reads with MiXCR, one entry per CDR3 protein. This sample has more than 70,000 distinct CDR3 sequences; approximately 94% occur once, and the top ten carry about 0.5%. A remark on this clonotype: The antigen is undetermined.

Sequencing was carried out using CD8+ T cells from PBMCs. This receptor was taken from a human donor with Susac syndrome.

This CDR3 is CASSQPGAPLNYEQYF. The CDR3 DNA reads TGCGCCAGCAGCCAACCGGGAGCCCCATTAAACTACGAGCAGTACTTC. The chain has TRBV4-1 and TRBJ2-7; the D gene is possibly TRBD2 (6 bases). Germline V gene sequence: CDR1 MGHRA, CDR2 YSYEKL. The CDR3 contains 16 residues. The ends were cut back, 2 bases at V and 3 bases at J, with 17 bases in the middle.